These T cell receptor beta chains were read from a single sample in a study of blood T cell repertoires in COVID-19. The data were produced by immunoSEQ multiplex PCR, yet TCRdb's version contains in-frame clones alone and is incomplete. The top ten clones hold roughly 8% of a sample with about 240,000 clones, roughly four fifths of them seen once. The specimen was peripheral blood. These receptors were obtained from a woman of 80 years or more with COVID-19, enrolled during active disease. The CDR3 runs from the conserved cysteine through the conserved F or W. D genes are given only for firm matches. The size field is filled for only some rows; it gives once, few, many or a size class.

v_call: TRBV7-2
clone_size: -
j_call: TRBJ1-2
d_call: TRBD1
cdr3_aa: CASSFTGGERDITF
cdr3_nt: TGTGCCAGCAGCTTCACAGGGGGTGAACGGGATATCACCTTC

v_call: TRBV3-1/TRBV3-2
clone_size: -
j_call: TRBJ2-7
d_call: TRBD2
cdr3_aa: CASSVAGGPSYEQYF
cdr3_nt: TGTGCCAGCTCCGTAGCGGGGGGGCCTTCGTACGAGCAGTACTTC

v_call: TRBV12-3/TRBV12-4
clone_size: -
j_call: TRBJ1-1
d_call: TRBD1
cdr3_aa: CASSGGTATEAFF
cdr3_nt: TGTGCCAGCAGTGGGGGGACAGCTACTGAAGCTTTCTTT

v_call: TRBV12-5
clone_size: few
j_call: TRBJ1-3
d_call: TRBD1
cdr3_aa: CASGSDRAGNTIYF
cdr3_nt: TGTGCTAGTGGTTCGGACAGGGCTGGAAACACCATATATTTT

v_call: TRBV5-1
clone_size: -
j_call: TRBJ2-1
d_call: -
cdr3_aa: CASSYPRGNEQFF
cdr3_nt: TGCGCCAGCAGCTATCCTAGGGGTAATGAGCAGTTCTTC

v_call: TRBV6-5
clone_size: -
j_call: TRBJ2-2
d_call: -
cdr3_aa: CASSLMSAGELFF
cdr3_nt: TGTGCCAGCAGCCTAATGTCGGCCGGGGAGCTGTTTTTT

v_call: TRBV28
clone_size: -
j_call: TRBJ2-2
d_call: -
cdr3_aa: CASSLKSPGRSGELFF
cdr3_nt: TGTGCCAGCAGTTTAAAGTCCCCAGGGCGTTCCGGGGAGCTGTTTTTT

v_call: TRBV15
clone_size: -
j_call: TRBJ1-6
d_call: TRBD1
cdr3_aa: CATSREGGQGSPLHF
cdr3_nt: TGTGCCACCAGCAGAGAGGGGGGACAGGGTTCACCCCTCCACTTT

v_call: TRBV5-1
clone_size: -
j_call: TRBJ2-1
d_call: TRBD2
cdr3_aa: CASSLGSREGNEQFF
cdr3_nt: TGCGCCAGCAGCTTGGGGTCCAGGGAGGGCAATGAGCAGTTCTTC

v_call: TRBV29-1
clone_size: -
j_call: TRBJ2-1
d_call: -
cdr3_aa: CSVEGPSVGSYNEQFF
cdr3_nt: TGCAGCGTTGAGGGTCCTAGCGTAGGCTCCTACAATGAGCAGTTCTTC

v_call: TRBV18
clone_size: -
j_call: TRBJ1-5
d_call: -
cdr3_aa: CASSLGQNSNQPQHF
cdr3_nt: TGTGCCAGCTCACTTGGACAGAACAGCAATCAGCCCCAGCATTTT

v_call: TRBV12-3/TRBV12-4
clone_size: -
j_call: TRBJ1-6
d_call: TRBD1
cdr3_aa: CASSLTGDSPLHF
cdr3_nt: TGTGCCAGCAGCTTGACAGGGGATTCACCCCTCCACTTT

v_call: TRBV6-5
clone_size: -
j_call: TRBJ2-7
d_call: -
cdr3_aa: CASSYDGSSYEQYF
cdr3_nt: TGTGCCAGCAGTTACGACGGGAGCTCCTACGAGCAGTACTTC

v_call: TRBV28
clone_size: -
j_call: TRBJ2-1
d_call: TRBD2
cdr3_aa: CASSSPGLAGGEQFF
cdr3_nt: TGTGCCAGCAGTTCGCCGGGACTAGCGGGAGGTGAGCAGTTCTTC

v_call: TRBV28
clone_size: -
j_call: TRBJ2-1
d_call: TRBD2
cdr3_aa: CASSFLGRGSENEQFF
cdr3_nt: TGTGCCAGCAGTTTTTTGGGACGCGGGAGTGAGAATGAGCAGTTCTTC

v_call: TRBV29-1
clone_size: -
j_call: TRBJ1-1
d_call: -
cdr3_aa: CSVVGGDTEAFF
cdr3_nt: TGCAGCGTTGTAGGAGGGGACACTGAAGCTTTCTTT

v_call: TRBV24-1
clone_size: -
j_call: TRBJ2-3
d_call: TRBD2
cdr3_aa: CATSDLGGVGDTQYF
cdr3_nt: TGTGCCACCAGTGATTTGGGGGGGGTCGGAGATACGCAGTATTTT

v_call: TRBV10-1
clone_size: -
j_call: TRBJ2-3
d_call: TRBD2
cdr3_aa: CASSASGGADTQYF
cdr3_nt: TGCGCCAGCAGTGCTAGCGGGGGGGCAGATACGCAGTATTTT

v_call: TRBV12-3/TRBV12-4
clone_size: -
j_call: TRBJ2-4
d_call: -
cdr3_aa: CASSLLVADIQYF
cdr3_nt: TGTGCCAGCAGTTTACTGGTAGCAGACATTCAGTACTTC

v_call: TRBV6-5
clone_size: -
j_call: TRBJ1-1
d_call: TRBD1
cdr3_aa: CASSYSALGTGSLAFF
cdr3_nt: TGTGCCAGCAGTTATTCCGCTTTGGGGACAGGGAGTTTGGCTTTCTTT